These 27 T cell receptor beta chains were sequenced from one sample in a study of long-term antiretroviral therapy in people with HIV (dated by TCRdb to 2022 to 2024). The immunoSEQ hsTCRB v3.0 assay was used at survey level resolution to sequence the TRB variable region. The immuneACCESS repertoire file appears here via TCRdb, limited to in-frame rearrangements. These files lack a portion of the clones; in checked studies, under half of the deficit traces to unresolved V genes, and the cause of the others is not known. The sample contains 25,000 to 35,000 clones, more than 85% of them found a single time. The biggest ten clones account for about 6.4% of the sample. The sequences come from unsorted PBMCs, collected about 6.5 years after starting antiretroviral therapy. Receptors originate from a woman aged 40 to 49 with HIV.

The CDR3 spells CASSLLNEKLFF. The CDR3 nucleotides read TGTGCCAGCAGCTTACTCAATGAAAAACTGTTTTTT. The chain recombines TRBV5-5 with TRBJ1-4; D gene unclear. The germline V gene has CDR1 SGHKS and CDR2 YYEKEE (reference sequence). The CDR3 consists of 12 residues. Trimming cost V 2 bases and J 5 bases, with 4 bases left between them.

The chain has TRBV5-6 and TRBJ2-1, with TRBD2 identical over 13 bases. Trimming cost V 2 bases and J 7 bases; bases outside gene matches: 3. The V gene's germline CDR1 is SGHDT and CDR2 YYEEEE. This CDR3 spans 15 amino acids. The CDR3: CASSLLAGGLNEQFF. In nucleotides, the CDR3 is TGTGCCAGCAGCTTACTAGCGGGGGGGCTTAATGAGCAGTTCTTC.

The chain employs TRBV7-2 and TRBJ2-7; a possible D gene is TRBD2 (6 bases). The V gene lost 7 bases and the J gene lost 2 bases, with 21 bases spanning the gap. The CDR3 sequence is 16 residues long. Per germline, CDR1 SGHTA and CDR2 FQGNSA. CDR3 sequence (DNA): TGTGCCAGCACCCACCGGGGTGGGGGGAACACCTACGAGCAGTACTTC. This sequence encodes CASTHRGGGNTYEQYF.

J is TRBJ2-5 and V is TRBV19, with D perhaps matching TRBD2 (5 bases). The ends were cut back, 6 bases at V and 0 bases at J, with 8 bases in the middle. This CDR3 is built from 13 residues. Germline V CDR1 and CDR2: LNHDA, SQIVND (reference sequence). As DNA, the CDR3 is TGTGCCAGTAGCCCTAGCAACCAAGAGACCCAGTACTTC. This encodes CASSPSNQETQYF.

The V and J genes are TRBV18 and TRBJ2-1; D not resolved. Germline assignment: CDR1 KGHSH and CDR2 LQKENI. This CDR3 comprises 14 residues. V was trimmed by 1 base and J by 7 bases, leaving 11 bases between them. The CDR3 bases are TGTGCCAGCTCACCACGGCCACTGGCAAATGAGCAGTTCTTC. Translated, it gives CASSPRPLANEQFF.

This chain joins TRBV7-2 and TRBJ1-4, with D uncertain. The CDR3 has 15 residues. Germline CDR1 and CDR2: SGHTA and FQGNSA. V dropped 4 bases and J dropped 0 bases, with 9 bases sitting between them. The CDR3 bases are TGTGCCAGCAGCTCAAGCCCCGCAACTAATGAAAAACTGTTTTTT. Translation gives CASSSSPATNEKLFF. The whole variable domain, filled in from reference TRBV7-2 and TRBJ1-4, reads GAGVSQSPSNKVTEKGKDVELRCDPISGHTALYWYRQSLGQGLEFLIYFQGNSAPDKSGLPSDRFSAERTGGSVSTLTIQRTQQEDSAVYLCASSSSPATNEKLFFGSGTQLSVL.

This chain uses TRBV7-9 with TRBJ1-2; D is ambiguous. V dropped 5 bases and J dropped 3 bases, with 10 bases sitting between them. The CDR3 loop spans 13 amino acids. CDR1 SEHNR and CDR2 FQNEAQ come from the germline V gene (reference sequence). The DNA for the CDR3 is TGTGCCAGCAGCCCCGGGCAAGACTATGGCTACACCTTC. Its translation is CASSPGQDYGYTF.

This CDR3 is CASSFLGGTEAFF. The CDR3 DNA reads TGTGCCAGCAGCTTTCTCGGTGGCACTGAAGCTTTCTTT. This chain joins TRBV2 and TRBJ1-1; no definite D call. Germline V gene lookup returns CDR1 SNHLY and CDR2 FYNNEI. The V end was cut by 6 bases, the J end by 4 bases, with 12 bases between. The CDR3 totals 13 residues. Full variable domain (outside the CDR3, taken from reference TRBV2 and TRBJ1-1): EPEVTQTPSHQVTQMGQEVILRCVPISNHLYFYWYRQILGQKVEFLVSFYNNEISEKSEIFDDQFSVERPDGSNFTLKIRSTKLEDSAMYFCASSFLGGTEAFFGQGTRLTVV.

This clone was seen just once. The rearrangement joins TRBV15 to TRBJ2-7, with TRBD1 matching over 7 bases. Trimming removed 0 bases from V and 3 bases from J; junction bases left unmatched: 5. There are 15 residues in the CDR3. The germline V gene has CDR1 LNHNV and CDR2 YYDKDF (reference sequence). The chain's CDR3 is CATSRDIYRGYEQYF. The DNA for the CDR3 is TGTGCCACCAGCAGAGATATCTACAGGGGCTACGAGCAGTACTTC.

The rearrangement joins TRBV19 to TRBJ1-1, with a weak D call TRBD1 (5 bases). Germline CDR1 reads LNHDA; CDR2 reads SQIVND (reference sequence). The CDR3 is 14 residues long. V dropped 3 bases and J dropped 5 bases, with 13 bases sitting between them. For the CDR3, the DNA is TGTGCCAGTAGTATGGGAATTGGGGGGACTGAAGCTTTCTTT. Translation gives CASSMGIGGTEAFF.

The chain carries TRBV18 and TRBJ1-1; D remains ambiguous. This CDR3 contains 16 residues. The germline V gene has CDR1 KGHSH and CDR2 LQKENI. Trimming pared 5 bases from V and 0 bases from J, leaving 16 bases between. CDR3 DNA sequence: TGTGCCAGCTCAACGACGGATGTTCTTATGAACACTGAAGCTTTCTTT. This codes for CASSTTDVLMNTEAFF.

The chain uses TRBV4-1 and TRBJ1-5; a weak D match, TRBD1 (5 bases). Germline loops: CDR1 MGHRA, CDR2 YSYEKL. The CDR3 loop spans 14 amino acids. The V end was cut by 1 base, the J end by 3 bases, with 7 bases between. DNA of the CDR3: TGCGCCAGCAGCCAAGTCAGGGCCAATCAGCCCCAGCATTTT. Protein: CASSQVRANQPQHF.

The rearrangement links TRBV30 to TRBJ1-2, with D unclear. The V and J ends lost 0 bases and 2 bases respectively, with 4 bases between them. The CDR3 loop spans 12 amino acids. The germline CDR1 and CDR2 sequences are GTSNPN and SVGIG (reference sequence). As DNA, the CDR3 is TGTGCCTGGAGTGTAAGCAACTATGGCTACACCTTC. Protein product: CAWSVSNYGYTF.

The V and J genes are TRBV5-4 and TRBJ1-2; D possibly corresponds to TRBD1 (5 bases). The germline V gene encodes CDR1 SGHNT and CDR2 YYREEE (reference sequence). The CDR3 length is 15 residues. V was shortened by 5 bases and J by 3 bases, with 17 bases between the two germline ends. Written as DNA, the CDR3 is TGTGCCAGCAGAAGCCTGGGAGGGGCGGACTATGGCTACACCTTC. This gives the protein CASRSLGGADYGYTF. Drawing the rest from reference TRBV5-4 and TRBJ1-2, the complete variable domain is ETGVTQSPTHLIKTRGQQVTLRCSSQSGHNTVSWYQQALGQGPQFIFQYYREEENGRGNFPPRFSGLQFPNYSSELNVNALELDDSALYLCASRSLGGADYGYTFGSGTRLTVV.

The rearrangement links TRBV11-2 to TRBJ2-5; D might be TRBD2 (6 bases). The CDR3 is 14 residues long. The germline V and J ends were trimmed by 3 bases and 6 bases, with 14 bases remaining between them. The germline gives CDR1 SGHAT, CDR2 FQNNGV. The CDR3 nucleotides read TGTGCCAGCAGCTTCCTTCCGGCGGGACAGACCCAGTACTTC. It encodes CASSFLPAGQTQYF. Together with reference TRBV11-2 and TRBJ2-5, the CDR3 gives the full variable domain: EAGVAQSPRYKIIEKRQSVAFWCNPISGHATLYWYQQILGQGPKLLIQFQNNGVVDDSQLPKDRFSAERLKGVDSTLKIQPAKLEDSAVYLCASSFLPAGQTQYFGPGTRLLVL.

The J gene is TRBJ2-7, the V gene TRBV13; TRBD1 matches 8 bases. The CDR3 runs 13 residues. Germline V CDR1 and CDR2: PRHDT, FYEKMQ (reference sequence). V was clipped by 5 bases and J by 5 bases; unmatched bases: 5. CDR3 sequence (DNA): TGTGCCAGCAGCCCCAGGGGGCGGGACGAGCAGTACTTC. It codes for CASSPRGRDEQYF.

This chain joins TRBV5-8 and TRBJ1-5, with D perhaps matching TRBD1 (6 bases). V was pared by 0 bases and J by 0 bases, with 10 bases between. This CDR3 has 16 amino acids. Germline assignment: CDR1 SGHTS and CDR2 YDEGEE. CDR3 protein: CASSLALDSSNQPQHF. The CDR3 coding sequence is TGTGCCAGCAGCTTGGCCCTGGACAGTAGCAATCAGCCCCAGCATTTT.

This chain uses TRBV2 with TRBJ1-6; 10 nucleotides match TRBD1. The J segment lost 4 bases and the V segment lost 7 bases, leaving 4 bases of the junction unmatched. The germline CDR1 and CDR2 sequences are SNHLY and FYNNEI. The CDR3 loop spans 15 amino acids. The CDR3 reads CASNRDRGYNSPLHF. Written as DNA, the CDR3 is TGTGCCAGCAATCGGGACAGGGGATATAATTCACCCCTCCACTTT.

This clone showed up just once. The V and J genes are TRBV18 and TRBJ1-1; D is possibly TRBD1 (5 bases). The CDR3 covers 15 residues. The germline V and J ends were trimmed by 3 bases and 2 bases, with 13 bases remaining between them. CDR1 and CDR2 from the germline V gene are KGHSH and LQKENI. CDR3 DNA: TGTGCCAGCTCACCCGGACGGGACTTCAACACTGAAGCTTTCTTT. This sequence encodes CASSPGRDFNTEAFF.

V and J are TRBV10-3 and TRBJ1-1; 9 bases are shared with TRBD1. CDR3 size: 14 residues. The germline V gene has CDR1 ENHRY and CDR2 SYGVKD. V lost 3 bases to trimming and J lost 5 bases; unmatched junction nucleotides: 4. The CDR3 sequence is CAISDRDRETEAFF. The CDR3 bases are TGTGCCATCAGTGACCGGGACAGGGAGACTGAAGCTTTCTTT.

This clone was observed once. The rearrangement uses TRBV5-1 and TRBJ2-3; 12 positions match TRBD2. Germline trimming cut 0 bases from V and 6 bases from J; bases unmatched to any gene: 5. CDR3 length: 16 amino acids. Germline V gene data show CDR1 as SGHRS and CDR2 as YFSETQ. The CDR3 DNA reads TGCGCCAGCAGCTTGGGGACTAGCGGGGTTATGGATACGCAGTATTTT. This encodes CASSLGTSGVMDTQYF.

J is TRBJ2-3 and V is TRBV6-4, with TRBD1 identical over 9 bases. Germline V lookup: CDR1 MRHNA, CDR2 SNTAGT. The CDR3 extends over 15 amino acids. V lost 0 bases and J lost 6; bases outside the gene matches: 4. CDR3 in DNA: TGTGCCAGCAGTGACTCGGACAGGGGTCCGGATACGCAGTATTTT. Translated, it gives CASSDSDRGPDTQYF.

This chain uses TRBV4-3 with TRBJ2-5, with 7 bases aligning to TRBD1. In germline, CDR1 is LGHNA, CDR2 YSLEER. CDR3 size: 16 residues. V lost 4 bases, J lost 1 base, and 9 bases stayed unmatched. As DNA, the CDR3 is TGCGCCAGCAGCCTAAATATATGGGACAGCCAAGAGACCCAGTACTTC. It translates to CASSLNIWDSQETQYF.

The sample holds one count of this clone. V and J are TRBV6-5 and TRBJ1-3; maybe TRBD1 (6 bases). V lost 6 bases and J lost 6, with 15 bases in between. The V gene's germline CDR1 is MNHEY and CDR2 SVGAGI. The CDR3 totals 14 residues. As DNA, the CDR3 is TGTGCCAGCAGCCCCCCAGGGGACTTAAACACCATATATTTT. Its translation: CASSPPGDLNTIYF.

The J gene is TRBJ1-5, the V gene TRBV6-1, with D hard to call. CDR1 and CDR2 (germline): MNHNS, SASEGT. The CDR3 loop spans 16 amino acids. Trimming cost V 4 bases and J 5 bases, with 18 bases left between them. The CDR3 DNA reads as TGTGCCAGCAGTGCCCTGAGGGCGGGCGGGCATCAGCCCCAGCATTTT. This encodes CASSALRAGGHQPQHF.

This clone came up once. The J gene is TRBJ2-7, the V gene TRBV5-8; 15 nucleotides agree with TRBD2. There are 18 residues in the CDR3. Germline lookup yields CDR1 SGHTS and CDR2 YDEGEE. The trim removed 0 bases at V and 3 bases at J, leaving 7 bases unmatched. CDR3 sequence reads: CASSLAGTSGGWIYEQYF. DNA for the CDR3: TGTGCCAGCAGCTTGGCCGGGACTAGCGGGGGGTGGATCTACGAGCAGTACTTC.

The chain has TRBV5-1 and TRBJ1-1; 8 bases agree with TRBD1. Trimming took 4 bases from V and 1 from J; bases not matched to a gene: 6. This CDR3 has 15 amino acids. The germline V gene has CDR1 SGHRS and CDR2 YFSETQ. The CDR3 loop reads CASSIQGARNTEAFF. For the CDR3, the DNA is TGCGCCAGCAGCATCCAGGGGGCGCGGAACACTGAAGCTTTCTTT.